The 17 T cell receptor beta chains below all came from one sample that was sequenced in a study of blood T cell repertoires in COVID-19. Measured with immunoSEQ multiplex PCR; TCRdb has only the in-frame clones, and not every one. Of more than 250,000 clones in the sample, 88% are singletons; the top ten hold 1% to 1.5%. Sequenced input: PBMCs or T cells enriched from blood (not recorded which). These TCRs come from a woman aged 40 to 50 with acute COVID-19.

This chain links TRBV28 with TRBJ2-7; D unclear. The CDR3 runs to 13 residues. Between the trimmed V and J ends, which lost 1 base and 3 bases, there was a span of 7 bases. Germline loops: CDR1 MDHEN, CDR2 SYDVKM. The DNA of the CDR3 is TGTGCCAGCAGTTTATCCTCGAGCTACGAGCAGTACGTC. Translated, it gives CASSLSSSYEQYV.

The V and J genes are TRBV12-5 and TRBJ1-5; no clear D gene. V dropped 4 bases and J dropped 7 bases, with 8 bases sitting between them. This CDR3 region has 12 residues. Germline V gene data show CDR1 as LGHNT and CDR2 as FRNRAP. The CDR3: CASGSQWQPQHF. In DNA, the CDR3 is TGTGCTAGTGGTTCACAGTGGCAGCCCCAGCATTTT. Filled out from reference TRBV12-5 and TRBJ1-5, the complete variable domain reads DARVTQTPRHKVTEMGQEVTMRCQPILGHNTVFWYRQTMMQGLELLAYFRNRAPLDDSGMPKDRFSAEMPDATLATLKIQPSEPRDSAVYFCASGSQWQPQHFGDGTRLSIL.

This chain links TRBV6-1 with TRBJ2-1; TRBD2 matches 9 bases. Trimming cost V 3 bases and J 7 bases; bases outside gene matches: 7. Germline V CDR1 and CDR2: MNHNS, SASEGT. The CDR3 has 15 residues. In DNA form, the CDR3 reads TGTGCCAGCAGTGAGTTTAGCGGGAGCCAAAATGAGCAGTTCTTC. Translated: CASSEFSGSQNEQFF.

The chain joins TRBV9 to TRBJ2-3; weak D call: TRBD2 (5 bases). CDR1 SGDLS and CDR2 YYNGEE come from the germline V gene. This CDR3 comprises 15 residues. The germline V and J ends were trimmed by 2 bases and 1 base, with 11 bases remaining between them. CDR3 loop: CASSVTRWGTDTQYF. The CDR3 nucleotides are TGTGCCAGCAGCGTTACTAGATGGGGCACAGATACGCAGTATTTT.

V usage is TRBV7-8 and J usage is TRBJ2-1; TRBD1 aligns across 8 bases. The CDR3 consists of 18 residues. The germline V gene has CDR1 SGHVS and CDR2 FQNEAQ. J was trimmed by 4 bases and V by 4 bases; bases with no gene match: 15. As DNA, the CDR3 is TGTGCCAGCAGCTCCCAACCCCCCCCCGGGACAGGATACAATGAGCAGTTCTTC. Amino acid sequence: CASSSQPPPGTGYNEQFF.

The chain's CDR3 is CASSYSAGRVQETQYF. The CDR3 region has the DNA TGTGCCAGCAGTTACTCGGCGGGGAGGGTCCAAGAGACCCAGTACTTC. This chain uses TRBV6-5 with TRBJ2-5; 7 bases are shared with TRBD2. The CDR3 consists of 16 residues. After removal of 0 bases from V and 1 base from J, the junction contained 5 bases not matched to a gene. Germline CDR1 and CDR2: MNHEY and SVGAGI.

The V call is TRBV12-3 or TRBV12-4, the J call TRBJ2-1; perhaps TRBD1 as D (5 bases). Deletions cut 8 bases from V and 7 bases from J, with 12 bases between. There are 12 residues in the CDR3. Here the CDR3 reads CASEGARNEQFF. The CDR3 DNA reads TGTGCCAGCGAAGGGGCCAGGAATGAGCAGTTCTTC.

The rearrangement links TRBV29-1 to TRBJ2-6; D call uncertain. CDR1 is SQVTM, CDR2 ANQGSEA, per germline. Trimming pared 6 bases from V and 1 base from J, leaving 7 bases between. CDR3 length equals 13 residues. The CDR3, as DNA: TGCAGCGTGAGGAATTCTGGGGCCAACGTCCTGACTTTC. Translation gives CSVRNSGANVLTF.

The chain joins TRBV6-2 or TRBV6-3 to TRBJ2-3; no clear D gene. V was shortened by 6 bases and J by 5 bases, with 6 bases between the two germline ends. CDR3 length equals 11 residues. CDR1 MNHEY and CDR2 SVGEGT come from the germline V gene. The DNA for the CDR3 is TGTGCCAGCAGCCGTCAAGATACGCAGTATTTT. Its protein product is CASSRQDTQYF.

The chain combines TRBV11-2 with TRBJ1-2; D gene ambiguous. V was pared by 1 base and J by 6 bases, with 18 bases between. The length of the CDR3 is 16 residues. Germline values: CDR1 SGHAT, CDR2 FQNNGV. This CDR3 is CASSLVGRGAINGYTF. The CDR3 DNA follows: TGTGCCAGCAGCTTAGTCGGGCGGGGAGCGATAAATGGCTACACCTTC.

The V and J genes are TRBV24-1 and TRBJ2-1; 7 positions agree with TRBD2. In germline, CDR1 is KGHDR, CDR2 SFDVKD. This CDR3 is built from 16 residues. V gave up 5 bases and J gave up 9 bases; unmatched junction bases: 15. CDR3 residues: CATSGSWREGPVEQFF. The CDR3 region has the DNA TGTGCCACCAGTGGCTCATGGAGGGAGGGCCCGGTTGAGCAGTTCTTC.

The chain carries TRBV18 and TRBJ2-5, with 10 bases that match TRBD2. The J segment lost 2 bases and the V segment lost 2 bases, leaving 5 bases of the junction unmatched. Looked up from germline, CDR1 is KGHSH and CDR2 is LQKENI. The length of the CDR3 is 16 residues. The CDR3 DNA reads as TGTGCCAGCTCACCATGGACTAGCGGAGAACAAGAGACCCAGTACTTC. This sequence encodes CASSPWTSGEQETQYF.

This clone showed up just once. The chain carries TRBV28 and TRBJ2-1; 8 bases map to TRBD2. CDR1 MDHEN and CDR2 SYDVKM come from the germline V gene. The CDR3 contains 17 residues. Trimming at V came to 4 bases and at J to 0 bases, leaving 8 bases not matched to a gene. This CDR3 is CASSSSRTSSSYNEQFF. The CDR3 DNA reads TGTGCCAGCAGTTCATCCCGGACTAGCAGCTCCTACAATGAGCAGTTCTTC.

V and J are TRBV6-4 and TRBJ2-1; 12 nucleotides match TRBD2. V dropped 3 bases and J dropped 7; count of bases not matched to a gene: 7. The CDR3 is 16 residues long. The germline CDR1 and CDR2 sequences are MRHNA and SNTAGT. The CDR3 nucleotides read TGTGCCAGCAGTGAGTTCGGGCTAGCGGGAGGGAATGAGCAGTTCTTC. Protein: CASSEFGLAGGNEQFF.

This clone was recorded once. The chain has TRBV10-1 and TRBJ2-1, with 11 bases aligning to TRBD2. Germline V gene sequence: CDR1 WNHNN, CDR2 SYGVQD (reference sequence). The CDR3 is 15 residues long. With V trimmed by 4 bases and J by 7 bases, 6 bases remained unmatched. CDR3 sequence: CASSATSGIGNEQFF. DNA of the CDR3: TGCGCCAGCAGTGCGACTAGCGGGATTGGGAATGAGCAGTTCTTC.

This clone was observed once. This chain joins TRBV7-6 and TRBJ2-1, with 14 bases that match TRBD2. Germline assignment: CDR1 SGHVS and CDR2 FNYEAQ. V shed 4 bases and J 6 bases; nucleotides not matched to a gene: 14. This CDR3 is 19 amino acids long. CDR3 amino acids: CASSSGLAGVTQRFNEQFF. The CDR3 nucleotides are TGTGCCAGCAGCTCGGGACTAGCGGGAGTCACGCAACGGTTCAATGAGCAGTTCTTC. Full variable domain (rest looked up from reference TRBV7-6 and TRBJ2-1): GAGVSQSPRYKVTKRGQDVALRCDPISGHVSLYWYRQALGQGPEFLTYFNYEAQQDKSGLPNDRFSAERPEGSISTLTIQRTEQRDSAMYRCASSSGLAGVTQRFNEQFFGPGTRLTVL.

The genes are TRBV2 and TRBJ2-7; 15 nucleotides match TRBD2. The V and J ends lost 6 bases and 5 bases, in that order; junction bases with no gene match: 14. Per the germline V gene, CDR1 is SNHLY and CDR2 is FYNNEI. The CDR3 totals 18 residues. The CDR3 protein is CASRQRTSGRALVNEQYV. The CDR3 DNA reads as TGTGCCAGCAGACAAAGGACTAGCGGGAGGGCCCTCGTAAACGAGCAGTACGTC.